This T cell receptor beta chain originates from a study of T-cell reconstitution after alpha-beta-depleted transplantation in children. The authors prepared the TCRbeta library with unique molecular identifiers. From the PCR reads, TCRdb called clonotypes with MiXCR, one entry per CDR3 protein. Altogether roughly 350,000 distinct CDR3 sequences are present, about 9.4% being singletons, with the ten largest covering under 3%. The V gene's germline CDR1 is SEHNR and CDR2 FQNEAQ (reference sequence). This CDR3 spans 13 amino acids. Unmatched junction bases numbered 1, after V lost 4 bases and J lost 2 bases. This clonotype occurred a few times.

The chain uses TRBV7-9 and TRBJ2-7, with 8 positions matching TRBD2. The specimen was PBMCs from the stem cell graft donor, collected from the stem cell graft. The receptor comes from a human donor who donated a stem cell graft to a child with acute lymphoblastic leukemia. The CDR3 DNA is TGTGCCAGCAGCTCGGGAGGGGCCTACGAGCAGTACTTC. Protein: CASSSGGAYEQYF.